This T cell receptor beta chain was found in a study of T cells in Graves' hyperthyroidism and ophthalmopathy. As for this clonotype: A junction end diverges from the germline sequence, so it may reflect a read error.

This CDR3 has 15 residues. Germline V gene lookup returns CDR1 LNHDA and CDR2 SQIVND (reference sequence). RNA transcripts were the template for amplifying TCR beta CDR3 regions. HTBI primers were employed in a first-round RT-PCR of the TCR CDR3. Each CDR3 protein gets one entry after TCRdb re-called the multiplex PCR reads with MiXCR. There are roughly 500,000 distinct CDR3 sequences in the sample; around 22% occur only once, and over 9% lies in the top ten. The chain links TRBV19 to TRBJ1-1; a possible D gene is TRBD1 (6 bases). The sequence was obtained from a woman in her twenties or thirties with Graves' ophthalmopathy. The source material was blood. CDR3 loop: CASSSPPGVKTEAFF. CDR3 bases: TGTGCCAGTAGTAGTCCCCCAGGGGTGAAAACTGAAGCTTTCTTT.